The clone carrying this T cell receptor beta chain was seen repeatedly, ten times or more. Its antigen is not identified. Researchers attached unique molecular identifiers to individual cDNA molecules. From the 5' RACE reads, TCRdb called clonotypes with MiXCR, one entry per CDR3 protein. The sample lists some 50,000 distinct CDR3 sequences; around 9.1% were seen once. This sample is part of a study of early T cells in non-severe SARS-CoV-2 infection. Turning to the study itself: Alpha and beta chains were unpaired, from unsorted whole-blood bulk RNA.

Study-level findings and limits: Reliance on VDJdb matching favored anti-spike CD8 responses; private and CD4 specificities were missed.

Specimen: whole blood. The clonotype originates from an adult who was a healthcare worker with PCR-confirmed SARS-CoV-2 infection or an uninfected control (not recorded which).

CDR3 bases: TGTGCCAGCACCCCGGGGGGTCAAGAGACCCAGTACTTC. Its protein is CASTPGGQETQYF. This sequence joins TRBV7-9 and TRBJ2-5, with 7 bases matching TRBD2. This CDR3 region has 13 residues. The V segment lost 7 bases and the J segment 2 bases; nucleotides outside the gene matches: 4. Germline CDR1 reads SEHNR; CDR2 reads FQNEAQ (reference sequence).